Here is one TCR beta chain with its context. What it recognizes is unknown. The junction departs from germline at one end; a sequencing error may be responsible. The data are from a study of tumor-infiltrating lymphocytes in primary liver carcinoma. Study-wide background: Surgical resection was used to treat these primary liver carcinoma patients. Study-level results: Tumor-adjacent and tumor-blood pairs showed less overlap than tumor region pairs.

Production of TCR beta cDNA used roughly 480 ng total RNA together with a constant-region primer. Construction of TCR beta libraries relied on three successive nested multiplex PCR rounds employing slightly modified ARM-PCR. TCRdb called the multiplex PCR reads again in MiXCR, with one record for every CDR3 protein. The table has 300,000 to 350,000 distinct CDR3 sequences, roughly 61% seen once; the top ten hold 5% to 6.5%. Alongside blood RNA obtained from unsorted whole blood, germline DNA was also extracted. This sequence originates from a middle-aged man with primary liver carcinoma and hepatitis B virus infection. The sequencing input was peripheral blood.

CDR3 amino acids: CASGESGTDTQYF. In DNA, the CDR3 is TGCGCCAGCGGTGAGTCTGGCACAGATACGCAGTATTTT. This sequence joins TRBV10-1 and TRBJ2-3; no clear D gene. The germline V gene has CDR1 WNHNN and CDR2 SYGVQD (reference sequence). The CDR3 is made up of 13 amino acids.